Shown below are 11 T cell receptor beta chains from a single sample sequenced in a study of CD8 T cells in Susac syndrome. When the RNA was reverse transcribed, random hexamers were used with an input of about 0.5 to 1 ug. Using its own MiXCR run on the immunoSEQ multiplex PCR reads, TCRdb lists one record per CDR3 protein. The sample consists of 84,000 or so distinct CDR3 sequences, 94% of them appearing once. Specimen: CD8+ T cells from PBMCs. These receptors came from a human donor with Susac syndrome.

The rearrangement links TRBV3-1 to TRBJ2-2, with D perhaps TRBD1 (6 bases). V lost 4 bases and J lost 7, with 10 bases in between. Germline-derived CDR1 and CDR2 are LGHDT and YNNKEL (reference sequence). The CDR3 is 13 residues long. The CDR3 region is CASSLTGNGELFF. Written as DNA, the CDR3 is TGTGCCAGCAGCCTTACAGGGAACGGGGAGCTGTTTTTT.

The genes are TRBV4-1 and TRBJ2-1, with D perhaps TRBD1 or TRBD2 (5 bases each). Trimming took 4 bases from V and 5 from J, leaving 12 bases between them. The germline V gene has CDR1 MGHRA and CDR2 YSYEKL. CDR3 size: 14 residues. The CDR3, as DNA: TGCGCCAGCAGCCGATCCGGGACCAACAATGAGCAGTTCTTC. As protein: CASSRSGTNNEQFF.

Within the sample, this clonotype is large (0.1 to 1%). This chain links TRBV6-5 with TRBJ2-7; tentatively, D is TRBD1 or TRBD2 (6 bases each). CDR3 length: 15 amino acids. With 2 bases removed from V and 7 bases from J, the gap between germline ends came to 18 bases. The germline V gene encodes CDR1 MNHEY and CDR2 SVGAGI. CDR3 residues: CASSYQEGGPREQYF. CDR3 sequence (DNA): TGTGCCAGCAGTTACCAAGAGGGGGGCCCACGGGAGCAGTACTTC.

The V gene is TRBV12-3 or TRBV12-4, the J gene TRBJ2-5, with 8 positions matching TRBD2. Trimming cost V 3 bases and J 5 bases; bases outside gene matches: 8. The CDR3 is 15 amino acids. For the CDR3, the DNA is TGTGCCAGCAGTTTTCAGCGGGGGATGATCGAGACCCAGTACTTC. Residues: CASSFQRGMIETQYF.

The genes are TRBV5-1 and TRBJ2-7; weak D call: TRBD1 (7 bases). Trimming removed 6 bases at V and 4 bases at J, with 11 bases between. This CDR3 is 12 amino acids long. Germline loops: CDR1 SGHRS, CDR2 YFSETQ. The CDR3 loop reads CASTGDSYEQYF. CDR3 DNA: TGCGCCAGCACGGGGGACAGTTACGAGCAGTACTTC.

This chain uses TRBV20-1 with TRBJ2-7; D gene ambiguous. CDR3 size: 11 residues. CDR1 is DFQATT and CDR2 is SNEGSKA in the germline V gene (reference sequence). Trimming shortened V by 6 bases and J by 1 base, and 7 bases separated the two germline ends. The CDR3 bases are TGCAGTGCCCAGACGTCCTACGAGCAGTACTTC. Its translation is CSAQTSYEQYF.

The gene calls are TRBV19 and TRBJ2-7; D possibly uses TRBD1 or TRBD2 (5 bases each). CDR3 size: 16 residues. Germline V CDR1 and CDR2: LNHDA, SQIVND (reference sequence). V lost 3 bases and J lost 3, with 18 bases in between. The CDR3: CASSIELWDEVYEQYF. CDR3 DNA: TGTGCCAGTAGTATTGAATTATGGGACGAGGTCTACGAGCAGTACTTC.

The CDR3 here is CASSLDKYNEQFF. The CDR3 coding sequence is TGTGCCAGCAGCCTGGACAAGTACAATGAGCAGTTCTTC. The V and J genes are TRBV6-5 and TRBJ2-1, with TRBD1 as a possible D gene (5 bases). Germline CDR1 and CDR2: MNHEY and SVGAGI. V lost 6 bases and J 4 bases, leaving 10 bases between the germline ends. The CDR3 extends over 13 amino acids.

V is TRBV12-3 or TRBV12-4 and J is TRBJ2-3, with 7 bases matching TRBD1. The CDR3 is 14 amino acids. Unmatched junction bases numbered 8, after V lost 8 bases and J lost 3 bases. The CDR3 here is CASRTGFGTDTQYF. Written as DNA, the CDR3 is TGTGCCAGCCGGACAGGCTTCGGTACAGATACGCAGTATTTT.

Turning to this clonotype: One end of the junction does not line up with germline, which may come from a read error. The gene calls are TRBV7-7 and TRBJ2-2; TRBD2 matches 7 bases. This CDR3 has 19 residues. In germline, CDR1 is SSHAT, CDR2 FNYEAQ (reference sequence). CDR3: CASSSRPASGLIDPGELFF. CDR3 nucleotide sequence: TGTGCTAGCAGTTCCCGTCCGGCTAGCGGCCTTATAGATCCCGGGGAGCTGTTTTTT.

CDR3 amino acids: CASRPEVGRPGLYEQYF. The CDR3, as DNA: TGTGCCAGCAGGCCCGAAGTAGGGAGGCCCGGTTTATACGAGCAGTACTTC. This sequence joins TRBV28 and TRBJ2-7, with a weak D call TRBD2 (6 bases). The V end was cut by 6 bases, the J end by 4 bases, with 25 bases between. The CDR3 has 17 residues. Germline V gene sequence: CDR1 MDHEN, CDR2 SYDVKM.